The next 3 T cell receptor beta chains were all read from a single sample in a study of T cells in Graves' hyperthyroidism and ophthalmopathy. TCR beta CDR3 sequences were amplified from RNA transcripts. During a first-round RT-PCR of the TCR CDR3, the HTBI primer set was used. TCRdb reprocessed the multiplex PCR reads via MiXCR and lists one record per CDR3 protein. The sample has hundreds of thousands of distinct CDR3 sequences; more than 30% are singletons. Material for sequencing was blood. These receptors were obtained from a man aged 18 to 29 with Graves' hyperthyroidism.

This clonotype was picked up many times. The genes are TRBV29-1 and TRBJ1-6; D gene ambiguous. The CDR3 is 14 residues long. V lost 4 bases to trimming and J lost 6 bases, with 13 bases between them. The germline V gene has CDR1 SQVTM and CDR2 ANQGSEA. CDR3 DNA: TGCAGCGTTGGGGGAGAGGGAGCTAATTCACCCCTCCACTTT. It translates to CSVGGEGANSPLHF.

This rearrangement joins TRBV7-2 to TRBJ1-4; 7 bases align to TRBD1. Germline V gene lookup returns CDR1 SGHTA and CDR2 FQGNSA. V lost 3 bases to trimming and J lost 3 bases; unmatched junction nucleotides: 13. This CDR3 comprises 18 residues. The CDR3 DNA is TGTGCCAGCAGCTTGAGTAGGAGCCGGACAGGATCTAATGAAAAACTGTTTTTT. Amino acids: CASSLSRSRTGSNEKLFF.

This clonotype was found a few times. V gene TRBV25-1 combines with J gene TRBJ2-7; no firm D call. V lost 2 bases and J 6 bases, leaving 11 bases between the germline ends. Germline V lookup: CDR1 MGHDK, CDR2 SYGVNS. This CDR3 region has 13 residues. The CDR3, as DNA: TGTGCCAGCAGTGAAGGTGTGGGTAGCGAGCAGTACTTC. Its protein is CASSEGVGSEQYF.